These T cell receptor beta chains were read from a single sample in a study of T cell changes during pregnancy in multiple sclerosis. Some clones are missing from TCRdb's copy, which holds only in-frame ones; the method was immunoSEQ multiplex PCR. The table includes fewer than 40,000 clones, 90% detected once. This specimen was CD8+ T cells from peripheral blood mononuclear cells, taken in the first trimester of pregnancy. Receptors were obtained from a female donor with multiple sclerosis, enrolled in a pregnancy study. The CDR3 runs from the conserved cysteine through the conserved F or W. Each record gives: clone size, J gene, V gene, D gene, CDR3 length, CDR3 protein, CDR3 DNA. The D gene is left open where the match is weak. The listing skips clone size in some rows; elsewhere it reads once, few, many or a size class.

. TRBJ2-1 TRBV4-2 TRBD2 17 CASSQELAATSYNEQFF TGTGCCAGCAGCCAAGAGCTAGCGGCTACCTCCTACAATGAGCAGTTCTTC
. TRBJ2-5 TRBV27 . 11 CASSFGGTQYF TGTGCCAGCAGTTTCGGGGGGACCCAGTACTTC
once TRBJ2-7 TRBV6-1 . 14 CASSEWDSSYEQYF TGTGCCAGCAGTGAGTGGGACTCCTCCTACGAGCAGTACTTC
. TRBJ2-1 TRBV4-2 . 16 CASSQAPEHSRNEQFF TGTGCCAGCAGCCAAGCCCCAGAACACAGCAGGAATGAGCAGTTCTTC
. TRBJ2-5 TRBV4-3 TRBD1 18 CASSSHHFRDRGLETQYF TGCGCCAGCAGCTCCCATCATTTTCGGGACAGGGGGTTAGAGACCCAGTACTTC
. TRBJ2-1 TRBV27 TRBD2 15 CASSLAAGLRDEQFF TGTGCCAGCAGTTTGGCAGCGGGACTCAGGGATGAGCAGTTCTTC
. TRBJ2-7 TRBV19 TRBD1 14 CASSGGQGAYEQYF TGTGCCAGTAGTGGAGGACAGGGGGCCTACGAGCAGTACTTC
. TRBJ2-6 TRBV29-1 . 14 CSVGAPSGANVLTF TGCAGCGTTGGGGCCCCCTCTGGGGCCAACGTCCTGACTTTC
. TRBJ2-7 TRBV5-8 . 14 CASTTAGVLREQYF TGTGCCAGCACCACCGCCGGTGTCTTGCGCGAGCAGTACTTC
. TRBJ2-5 TRBV7-6 . 15 CASSPYQGLGETQYF TGTGCCAGCAGCCCCTACCAGGGGTTGGGGGAGACCCAGTACTTC
. TRBJ2-2 TRBV21-1 . 18 CASSRGQGVGFWTGELFF TGTGCCAGCAGCCGCGGACAGGGGGTCGGTTTTTGGACCGGGGAGCTGTTTTTT
. TRBJ2-7 TRBV7-6 . 14 CASSPMGGSYEQYF TGTGCCAGCAGCCCAATGGGGGGATCCTACGAGCAGTACTTC
. TRBJ1-2 TRBV29-1 . 14 CSVRSQGNVDGYTF TGCAGCGTTCGATCACAGGGAAATGTCGATGGCTACACCTTC
. TRBJ2-1 TRBV15 . 16 CATSRVVASSYNEQFF TGTGCCACCAGCAGAGTGGTGGCTAGCTCCTACAATGAGCAGTTCTTC
. TRBJ2-7 TRBV27 . 14 CASSFRQETYEQYF TGTGCCAGCAGTTTCCGACAGGAGACCTACGAGCAGTACTTC
. TRBJ2-2 TRBV7-8 TRBD1 14 CASRQGAATGELFF TGTGCCAGCAGACAGGGGGCGGCCACCGGGGAGCTGTTTTTT
. TRBJ2-3 TRBV30 . 14 CAWGLAGFTDTQYF TGTGCCTGGGGGCTAGCCGGATTCACAGATACGCAGTATTTT
. TRBJ2-2 TRBV6-4 . 14 CASSDSSSTGELFF TGCGCCAGCAGTGATTCTAGTTCCACCGGGGAGCTGTTTTTT
. TRBJ1-1 TRBV7-9 . 12 CASRSMNTEAFF TGTGCCAGCCGAAGCATGAACACTGAAGCTTTCTTT
few TRBJ2-7 TRBV6-1 TRBD2 15 CASSVTSGSSYEQYF TGTGCCAGCAGTGTTACTAGCGGATCCTCCTACGAGCAGTACTTC
. TRBJ1-1 TRBV28 . 15 CASSLEISMNTEAFF TGTGCCAGCAGTTTAGAGATCTCAATGAACACTGAAGCTTTCTTT
. TRBJ2-2 TRBV11-1 TRBD1 16 CASSLVPGGYTGELFF TGTGCCAGCAGCTTAGTTCCAGGGGGCTACACCGGGGAGCTGTTTTTT
. TRBJ1-1 TRBV27 TRBD1 12 CASSLQGREAFF TGTGCCAGCAGCCTACAGGGGCGTGAAGCTTTCTTT
once TRBJ2-1 TRBV7-2 . 16 CASSLAEARPYNEQFF TGTGCCAGCAGCTTAGCTGAGGCCCGACCATACAATGAGCAGTTCTTC
. TRBJ2-2 TRBV27 TRBD1 14 CASSSWTGAGELFF TGTGCCAGCAGTTCCTGGACAGGGGCCGGGGAGCTGTTTTTT
. TRBJ2-3 TRBV9 . 16 CASSSTAGGPGDTQYF TGTGCCAGCAGCTCTACGGCCGGGGGGCCTGGGGATACGCAGTATTTT
. TRBJ2-1 TRBV27 TRBD2 17 CASSFEGAGSSYNEQFF TGTGCCAGCAGTTTCGAAGGAGCGGGAAGCTCCTACAATGAGCAGTTCTTC
. TRBJ1-2 TRBV28 . 14 CASISKLANYGYTF TGTGCCAGCATTTCTAAATTAGCTAACTATGGCTACACCTTC
. TRBJ1-1 TRBV7-9 . 13 CASSLTGTTEAFF TGTGCCAGCAGTCTTACAGGGACCACTGAAGCTTTCTTT
. TRBJ2-3 TRBV7-2 TRBD2 15 CASSLKLTGGPEQYF TGTGCCAGCAGCTTAAAATTAACGGGAGGGCCAGAGCAGTATTTT
. TRBJ2-5 TRBV2 TRBD2 15 CASSEVAGDEETQYF TGTGCCAGCAGTGAGGTTGCGGGGGACGAAGAGACCCAGTACTTC